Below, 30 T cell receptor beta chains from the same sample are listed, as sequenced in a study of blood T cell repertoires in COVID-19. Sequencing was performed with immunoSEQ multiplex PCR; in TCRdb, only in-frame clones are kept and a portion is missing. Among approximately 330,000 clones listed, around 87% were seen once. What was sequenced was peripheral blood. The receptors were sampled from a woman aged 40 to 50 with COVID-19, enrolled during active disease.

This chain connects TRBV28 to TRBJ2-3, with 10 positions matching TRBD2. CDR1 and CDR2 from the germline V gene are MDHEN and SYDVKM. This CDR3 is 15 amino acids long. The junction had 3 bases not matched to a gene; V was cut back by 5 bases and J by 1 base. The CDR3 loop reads CASSPLAGGTDTQYF. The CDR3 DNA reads TGTGCCAGCAGTCCCCTAGCGGGGGGCACAGATACGCAGTATTTT.

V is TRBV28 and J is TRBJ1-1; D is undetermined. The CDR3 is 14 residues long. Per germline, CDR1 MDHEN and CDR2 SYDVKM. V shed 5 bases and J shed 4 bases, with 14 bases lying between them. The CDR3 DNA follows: TGTGCCAGCAGTCCCCCCCAGGATGGCACTGAAGCTTTCTTT. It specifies CASSPPQDGTEAFF.

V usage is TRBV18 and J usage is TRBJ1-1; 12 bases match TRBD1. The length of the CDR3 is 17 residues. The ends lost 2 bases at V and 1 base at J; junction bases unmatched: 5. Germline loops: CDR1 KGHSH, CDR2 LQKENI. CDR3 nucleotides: TGTGCCAGCTCACCAATGGGACAGGGGGCTCGGAACACTGAAGCTTTCTTT. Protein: CASSPMGQGARNTEAFF.

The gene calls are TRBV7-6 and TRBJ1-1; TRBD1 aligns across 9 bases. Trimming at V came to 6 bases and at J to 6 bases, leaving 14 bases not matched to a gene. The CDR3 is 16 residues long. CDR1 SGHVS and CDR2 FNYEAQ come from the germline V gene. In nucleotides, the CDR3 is TGTGCCAGCAGGCCTCCTAAGACAGGGGGGTCAGCTGAAGCTTTCTTT. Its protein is CASRPPKTGGSAEAFF.

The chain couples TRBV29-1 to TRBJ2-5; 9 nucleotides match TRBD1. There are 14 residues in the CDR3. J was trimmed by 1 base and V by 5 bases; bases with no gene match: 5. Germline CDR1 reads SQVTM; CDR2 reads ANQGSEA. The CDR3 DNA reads TGCAGCGTTAGGGGGACAGGGTCCCAAGAGACCCAGTACTTC. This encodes CSVRGTGSQETQYF.

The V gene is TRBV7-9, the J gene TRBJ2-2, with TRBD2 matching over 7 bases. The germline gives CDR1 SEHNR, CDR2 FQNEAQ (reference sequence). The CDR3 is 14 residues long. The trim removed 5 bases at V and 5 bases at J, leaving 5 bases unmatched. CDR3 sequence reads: CASSRISGTGELFF. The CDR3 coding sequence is TGTGCCAGCAGCCGCATTAGCGGGACCGGGGAGCTGTTTTTT.

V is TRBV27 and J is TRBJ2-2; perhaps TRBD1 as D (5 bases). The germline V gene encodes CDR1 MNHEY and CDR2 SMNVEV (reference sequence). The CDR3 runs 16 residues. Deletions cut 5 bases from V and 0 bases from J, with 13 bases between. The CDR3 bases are TGTGCCAGCAGTCCAGGACACTTCGCGAACACCGGGGAGCTGTTTTTT. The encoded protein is CASSPGHFANTGELFF.

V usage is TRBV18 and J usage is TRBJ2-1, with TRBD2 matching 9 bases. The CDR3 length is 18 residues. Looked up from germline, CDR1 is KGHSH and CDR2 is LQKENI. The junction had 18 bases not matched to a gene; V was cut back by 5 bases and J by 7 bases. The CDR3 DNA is TGTGCCAGCTCAAGGGTGAATGCGGGAGGGCCTCTTGCAAATGAGCAGTTCTTC. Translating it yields CASSRVNAGGPLANEQFF.

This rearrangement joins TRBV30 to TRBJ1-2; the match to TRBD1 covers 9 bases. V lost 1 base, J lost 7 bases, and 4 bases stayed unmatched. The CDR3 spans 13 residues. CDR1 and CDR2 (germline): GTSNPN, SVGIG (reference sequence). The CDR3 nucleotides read TGTGCCTGGAGTGGGGACAGGGTCGGTGGCTACACCTTC. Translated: CAWSGDRVGGYTF.

CDR3 protein: CASSLTDRAWGAYNEQFF. The CDR3 region has the DNA TGTGCCAGCAGCTTAACGGACAGGGCTTGGGGCGCCTACAATGAGCAGTTCTTC. The chain has TRBV11-2 and TRBJ2-1; TRBD1 matches 8 bases. Germline CDR1 and CDR2: SGHAT and FQNNGV. The junction had 11 bases not matched to a gene; V was cut back by 2 bases and J by 2 bases. The CDR3 sequence is 18 residues long.

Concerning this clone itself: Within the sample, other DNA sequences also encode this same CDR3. CDR3 sequence reads: CSASSGNQPQHF. CDR3 nucleotide sequence: TGCAGTGCTAGTTCGGGAAATCAGCCCCAGCATTTT. The chain joins TRBV20-1 to TRBJ1-5, with D hard to call. CDR1 DFQATT and CDR2 SNEGSKA come from the germline V gene (reference sequence). V was cut by 3 bases and J by 4 bases, with 7 bases left in between. This CDR3 has 12 residues.

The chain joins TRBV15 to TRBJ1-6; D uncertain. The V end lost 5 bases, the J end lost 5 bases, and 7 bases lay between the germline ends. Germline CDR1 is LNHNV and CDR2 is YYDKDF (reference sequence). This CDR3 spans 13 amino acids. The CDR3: CATSGQNNSPLHF. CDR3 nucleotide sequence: TGTGCCACCAGCGGGCAGAATAATTCACCCCTCCACTTT. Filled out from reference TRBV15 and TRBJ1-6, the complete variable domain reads DAMVIQNPRYQVTQFGKPVTLSCSQTLNHNVMYWYQQKSSQAPKLLFHYYDKDFNNEADTPDNFQSRRPNTSFCFLDIRSPGLGDTAMYLCATSGQNNSPLHFGNGTRLTVT.

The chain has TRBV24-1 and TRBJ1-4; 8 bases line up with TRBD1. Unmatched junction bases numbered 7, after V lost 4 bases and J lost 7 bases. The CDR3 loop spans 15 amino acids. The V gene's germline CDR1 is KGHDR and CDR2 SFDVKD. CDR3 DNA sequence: TGTGCCACCAGTGAATCAGGGGGCGCCGGTGAAAAACTGTTTTTT. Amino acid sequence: CATSESGGAGEKLFF.

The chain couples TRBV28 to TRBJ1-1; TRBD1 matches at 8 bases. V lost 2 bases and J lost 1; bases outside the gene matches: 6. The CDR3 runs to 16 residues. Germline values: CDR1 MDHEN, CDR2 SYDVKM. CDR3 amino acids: CASSLLQGAWNTEAFF. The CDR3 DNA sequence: TGTGCCAGCAGTTTACTTCAGGGGGCCTGGAACACTGAAGCTTTCTTT.

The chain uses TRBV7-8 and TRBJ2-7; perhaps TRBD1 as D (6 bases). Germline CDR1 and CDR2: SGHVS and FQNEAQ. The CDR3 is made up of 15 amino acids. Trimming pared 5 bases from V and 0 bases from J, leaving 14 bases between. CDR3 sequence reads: CASSPGHGSSYEQYF. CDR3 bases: TGTGCCAGCAGCCCGGGACACGGAAGCTCCTACGAGCAGTACTTC.

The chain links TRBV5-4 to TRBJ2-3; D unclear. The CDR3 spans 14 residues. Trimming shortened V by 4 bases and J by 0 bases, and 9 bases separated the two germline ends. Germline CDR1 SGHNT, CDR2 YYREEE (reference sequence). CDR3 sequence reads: CASSVLSSTDTQYF. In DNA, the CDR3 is TGTGCCAGCAGCGTACTCTCTAGCACAGATACGCAGTATTTT.

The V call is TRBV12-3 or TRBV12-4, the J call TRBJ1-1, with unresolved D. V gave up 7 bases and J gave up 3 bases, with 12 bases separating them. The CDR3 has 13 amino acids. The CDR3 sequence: CASTRGTYTEAFF. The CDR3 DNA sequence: TGTGCCAGCACTCGGGGAACGTACACTGAAGCTTTCTTT.

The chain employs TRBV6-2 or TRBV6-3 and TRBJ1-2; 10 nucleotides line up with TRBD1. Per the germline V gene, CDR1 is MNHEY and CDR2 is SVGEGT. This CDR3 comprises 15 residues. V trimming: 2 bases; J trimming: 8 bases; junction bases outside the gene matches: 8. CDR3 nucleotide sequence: TGTGCCAGCAGTTACCTTGACAGGGGGCAACAAGGCTACACCTTC. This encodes CASSYLDRGQQGYTF.

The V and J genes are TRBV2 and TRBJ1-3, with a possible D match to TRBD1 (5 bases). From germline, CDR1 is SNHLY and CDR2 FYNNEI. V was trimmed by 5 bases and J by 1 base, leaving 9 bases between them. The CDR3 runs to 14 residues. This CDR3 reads CASSRRGSGNTIYF. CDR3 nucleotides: TGTGCCAGCAGTCGTAGGGGTTCTGGAAACACCATATATTTT.

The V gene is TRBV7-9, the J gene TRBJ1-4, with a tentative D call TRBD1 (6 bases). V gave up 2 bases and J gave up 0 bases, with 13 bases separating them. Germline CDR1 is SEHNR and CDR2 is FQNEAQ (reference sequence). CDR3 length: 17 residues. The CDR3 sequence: CASSLLQGIPTNEKLFF. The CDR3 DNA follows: TGTGCCAGCAGCTTATTACAGGGCATTCCAACTAATGAAAAACTGTTTTTT.

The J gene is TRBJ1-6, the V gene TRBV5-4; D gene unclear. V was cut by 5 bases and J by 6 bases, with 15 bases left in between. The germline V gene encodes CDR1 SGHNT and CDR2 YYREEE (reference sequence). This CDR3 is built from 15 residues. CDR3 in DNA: TGTGCCAGCAGTCCGAGTACCGGGAGTAATTCACCCCTCCACTTT. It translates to CASSPSTGSNSPLHF.

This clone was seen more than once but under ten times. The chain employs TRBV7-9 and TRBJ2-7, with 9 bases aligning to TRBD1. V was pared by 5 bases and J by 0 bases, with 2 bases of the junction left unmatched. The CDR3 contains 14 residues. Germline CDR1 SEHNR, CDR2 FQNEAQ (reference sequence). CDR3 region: CASSKTGGSYEQYF. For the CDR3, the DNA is TGTGCCAGCAGCAAGACAGGGGGCTCCTACGAGCAGTACTTC.

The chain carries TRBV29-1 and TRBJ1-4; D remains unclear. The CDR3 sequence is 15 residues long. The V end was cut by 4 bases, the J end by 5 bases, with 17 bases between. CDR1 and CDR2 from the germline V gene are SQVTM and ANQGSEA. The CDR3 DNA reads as TGCAGCGTTGCGTCCCAACAAGGAGTAAATGAAAAACTGTTTTTT. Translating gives CSVASQQGVNEKLFF.

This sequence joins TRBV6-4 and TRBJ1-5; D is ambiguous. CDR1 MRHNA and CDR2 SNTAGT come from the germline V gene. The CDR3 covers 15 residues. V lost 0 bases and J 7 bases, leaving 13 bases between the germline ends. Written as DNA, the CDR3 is TGTGCCAGCAGTGACTCGAACGGGGATGGACAGCCCCAGCATTTT. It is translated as CASSDSNGDGQPQHF.

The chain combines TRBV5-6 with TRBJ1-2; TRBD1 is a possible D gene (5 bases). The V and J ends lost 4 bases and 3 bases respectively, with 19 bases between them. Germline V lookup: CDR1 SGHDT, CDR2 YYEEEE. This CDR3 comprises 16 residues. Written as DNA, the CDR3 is TGTGCCAGCAGCGAGCCGGGGCGGGGTAGTTACTATGGCTACACCTTC. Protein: CASSEPGRGSYYGYTF.

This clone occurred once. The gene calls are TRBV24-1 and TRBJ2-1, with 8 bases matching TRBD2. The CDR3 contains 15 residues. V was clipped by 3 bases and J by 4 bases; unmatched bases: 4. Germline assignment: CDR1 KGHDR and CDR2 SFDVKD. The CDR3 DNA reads TGTGCCACCAGTGATATAGCGGGGAGATACAATGAGCAGTTCTTC. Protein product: CATSDIAGRYNEQFF.

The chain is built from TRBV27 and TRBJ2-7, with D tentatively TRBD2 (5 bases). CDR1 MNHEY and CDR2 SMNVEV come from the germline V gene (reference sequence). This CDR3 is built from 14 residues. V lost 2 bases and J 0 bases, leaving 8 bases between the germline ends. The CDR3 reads CASSLDAGSYEQYF. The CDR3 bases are TGTGCCAGCAGTTTAGACGCGGGCTCCTACGAGCAGTACTTC.

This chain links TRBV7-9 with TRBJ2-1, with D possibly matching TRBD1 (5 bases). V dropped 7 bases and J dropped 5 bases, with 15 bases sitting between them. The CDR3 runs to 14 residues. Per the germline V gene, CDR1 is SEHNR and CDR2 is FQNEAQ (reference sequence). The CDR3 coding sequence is TGTGCCAGCACGAGCAGGGCCGCTCACAATGAGCAGTTCTTC. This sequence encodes CASTSRAAHNEQFF.

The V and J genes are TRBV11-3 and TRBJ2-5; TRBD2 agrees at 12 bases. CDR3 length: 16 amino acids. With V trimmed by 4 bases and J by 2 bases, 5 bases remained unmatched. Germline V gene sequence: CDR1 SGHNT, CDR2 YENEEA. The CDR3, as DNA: TGTGCCAGCAGCTCTACTAGCGGGGGGACACAAGAGACCCAGTACTTC. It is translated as CASSSTSGGTQETQYF.

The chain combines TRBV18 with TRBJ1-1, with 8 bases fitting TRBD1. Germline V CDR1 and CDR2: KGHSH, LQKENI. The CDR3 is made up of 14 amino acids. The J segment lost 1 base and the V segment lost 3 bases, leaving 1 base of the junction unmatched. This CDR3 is CASSPGQANTEAFF. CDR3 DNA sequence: TGTGCCAGCTCACCGGGACAGGCGAACACTGAAGCTTTCTTT.